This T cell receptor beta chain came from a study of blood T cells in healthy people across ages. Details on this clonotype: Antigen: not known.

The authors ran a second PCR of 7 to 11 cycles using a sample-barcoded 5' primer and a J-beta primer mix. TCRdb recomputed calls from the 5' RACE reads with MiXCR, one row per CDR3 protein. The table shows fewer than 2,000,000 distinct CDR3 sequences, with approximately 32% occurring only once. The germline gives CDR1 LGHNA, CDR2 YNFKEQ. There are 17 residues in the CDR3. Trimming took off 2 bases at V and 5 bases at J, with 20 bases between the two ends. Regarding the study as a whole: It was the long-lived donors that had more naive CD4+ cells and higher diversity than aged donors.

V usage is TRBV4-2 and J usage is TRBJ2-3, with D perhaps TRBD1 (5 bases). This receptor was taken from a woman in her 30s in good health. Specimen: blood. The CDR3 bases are TGTGCCAGCAGCCAATCGGGCAGGGCCGGATTAAAAGATACGCAGTATTTT. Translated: CASSQSGRAGLKDTQYF.